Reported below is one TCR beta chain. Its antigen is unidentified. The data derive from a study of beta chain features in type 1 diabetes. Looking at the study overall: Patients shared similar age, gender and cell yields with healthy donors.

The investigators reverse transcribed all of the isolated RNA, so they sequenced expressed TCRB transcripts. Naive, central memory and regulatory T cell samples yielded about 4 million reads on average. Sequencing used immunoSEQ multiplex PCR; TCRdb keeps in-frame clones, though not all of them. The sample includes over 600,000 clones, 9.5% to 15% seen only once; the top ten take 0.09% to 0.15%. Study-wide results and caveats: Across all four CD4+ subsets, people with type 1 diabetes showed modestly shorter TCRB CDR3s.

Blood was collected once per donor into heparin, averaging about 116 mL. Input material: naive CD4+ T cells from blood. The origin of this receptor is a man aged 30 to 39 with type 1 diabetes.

This CDR3 reads CASSQGQIVANYGYTF. The DNA for the CDR3 is TGTGCCAGCAGCCAGGGACAGATCGTAGCTAACTATGGCTACACCTTC. The chain couples TRBV5-4 to TRBJ1-2; 7 positions match TRBD1. V was pared by 4 bases and J by 0 bases, with 9 bases of the junction left unmatched. This CDR3 contains 16 residues. The germline V gene has CDR1 SGHNT and CDR2 YYREEE (reference sequence).